Below are 13 T cell receptor beta chains sequenced from a single sample in a study of siplizumab effects on memory and regulatory T cells. TCRdb keeps only in-frame clones here, not all; method: immunoSEQ multiplex PCR. Among approximately 94,000 clones listed, roughly 93% were seen once. Sample: CD8+ T cells sorted from blood. These receptors were taken from a human donor in good health.

This sequence joins TRBV27 and TRBJ2-5, with D unresolved. Judging by the DNA end, TRBJ2-7 fits better; the J call may be wrong. CDR1 MNHEY and CDR2 SMNVEV come from the germline V gene (reference sequence). This CDR3 has 12 amino acids. DNA of the CDR3: TGTGCCAGCAGTTTACGGGCCGGCGAGCAGTACTTC. This sequence encodes CASSLRAGEQYF.

The chain employs TRBV6-5 and TRBJ1-6, with 9 bases that match TRBD1. V shed 5 bases, J shed 4 bases, and the junction held 3 bases outside the gene matches. The CDR3 sequence is 15 residues long. CDR1 and CDR2 from the germline V gene are MNHEY and SVGAGI. The CDR3 loop reads CASSTGGSYNSPLHF. The CDR3 DNA is TGTGCCAGCAGTACAGGGGGCTCGTATAATTCACCCCTCCACTTT.

This rearrangement joins TRBV13 to TRBJ2-2, with D tentatively TRBD2 (5 bases). V was pared by 2 bases and J by 1 base, with 8 bases between. Germline lookup yields CDR1 PRHDT and CDR2 FYEKMQ (reference sequence). The CDR3 totals 15 residues. For the CDR3, the DNA is TGTGCCAGCAGCTTACTAGCCGGGAACACCGGGGAGCTGTTTTTT. Its translation: CASSLLAGNTGELFF.

The chain combines TRBV7-2 with TRBJ2-4; TRBD2 might be the D (7 bases). Per the germline V gene, CDR1 is SGHTA and CDR2 is FQGNSA. The V end lost 6 bases, the J end lost 2 bases, and 17 bases lay between the germline ends. The CDR3 is 16 amino acids. This CDR3 reads CASSSLAQGSKNIQYF. The CDR3, as DNA: TGTGCCAGCAGTTCACTAGCGCAGGGGTCCAAAAACATTCAGTACTTC. Combining the CDR3 with reference TRBV7-2 and TRBJ2-4 gives the whole variable domain GAGVSQSPSNKVTEKGKDVELRCDPISGHTALYWYRQSLGQGLEFLIYFQGNSAPDKSGLPSDRFSAERTGGSVSTLTIQRTQQEDSAVYLCASSSLAQGSKNIQYFGAGTRLSVL.

The chain carries TRBV19 and TRBJ2-7; maybe TRBD1 (7 bases). This CDR3 comprises 15 residues. Trimming left V 0 bases short and J 3 bases short, with 12 bases between. Germline V lookup: CDR1 LNHDA, CDR2 SQIVND (reference sequence). The CDR3 nucleotides are TGTGCCAGTAGTATAGATCCCCAGGGGGGCTACGAGCAGTACTTC. Protein: CASSIDPQGGYEQYF.

The genes are TRBV30 and TRBJ2-7, with D perhaps being TRBD1 or TRBD2 (7 bases each). The CDR3 covers 14 residues. The V end lost 0 bases, the J end lost 5 bases, and 14 bases lay between the germline ends. Germline loops: CDR1 GTSNPN, CDR2 SVGIG (reference sequence). CDR3: CAWSVGSGTDEQYF. The CDR3 bases are TGTGCCTGGAGTGTAGGCAGCGGGACAGACGAGCAGTACTTC.

The chain couples TRBV7-9 to TRBJ1-1; maybe TRBD1 (6 bases). The CDR3 is made up of 16 amino acids. Germline-derived CDR1 and CDR2 are SEHNR and FQNEAQ (reference sequence). The V and J ends lost 0 bases and 2 bases respectively, with 13 bases between them. The CDR3 spells CASSLAFRTDNTEAFF. The DNA of the CDR3 is TGTGCCAGCAGCTTAGCGTTCCGGACAGACAACACTGAAGCTTTCTTT.

J is TRBJ1-3 and V is TRBV5-6; D perhaps matches TRBD1 (5 bases). The V end lost 0 bases, the J end lost 4 bases, and 11 bases lay between the germline ends. The CDR3 loop spans 15 amino acids. Germline V gene lookup returns CDR1 SGHDT and CDR2 YYEEEE. This CDR3 is CASSLEGLLGNTIYF. The CDR3 coding sequence is TGTGCCAGCAGCTTGGAGGGACTTTTAGGAAACACCATATATTTT.

The V gene is TRBV30, the J gene TRBJ2-3; 8 nucleotides line up with TRBD2. The CDR3 length is 18 residues. The germline V gene encodes CDR1 GTSNPN and CDR2 SVGIG (reference sequence). J gave up 2 bases and V 3 bases, and 16 bases lay outside the gene matches. CDR3 sequence (DNA): TGTGCCTGGAGAAGTGGTTCGGGAGGGGGGTTGTTCACAGATACGCAGTATTTT. Its translation: CAWRSGSGGGLFTDTQYF.

The V gene is TRBV19, the J gene TRBJ2-1; no definite D call. The CDR3 sequence is 15 residues long. In germline, CDR1 is LNHDA, CDR2 SQIVND (reference sequence). Between the trimmed V and J ends, which lost 4 bases and 0 bases, there was a span of 10 bases. CDR3 DNA: TGTGCCAGTAGTACTGCCGATAGCTCCTACAATGAGCAGTTCTTC. Protein sequence: CASSTADSSYNEQFF.

V and J are TRBV7-9 and TRBJ2-7; tentative D call: TRBD2 (7 bases). Germline assignment: CDR1 SEHNR and CDR2 FQNEAQ (reference sequence). Trimming removed 5 bases from V and 6 bases from J, with 11 bases in between. This CDR3 contains 12 residues. The CDR3, as DNA: TGTGCCAGCAGCGAGGGGGGGACCGAGCAGTACTTC. Translated, it gives CASSEGGTEQYF.

This chain uses TRBV5-6 with TRBJ2-2; the D is unclear. This CDR3 has 12 residues. Germline V gene lookup returns CDR1 SGHDT and CDR2 YYEEEE. V lost 2 bases and J 7 bases, leaving 6 bases between the germline ends. CDR3 sequence reads: CASSLVDGELFF. Written as DNA, the CDR3 is TGTGCCAGCAGCTTAGTTGACGGGGAGCTGTTTTTT.

The J gene is TRBJ2-7, the V gene TRBV4-1, with a tentative D call TRBD2 (5 bases). CDR3 length equals 14 residues. The V gene lost 0 bases and the J gene lost 6 bases, with 12 bases spanning the gap. Per the germline V gene, CDR1 is MGHRA and CDR2 is YSYEKL. The CDR3 bases are TGCGCCAGCAGCCAAGAGACCGGGGTGCTCGAGCAGTACTTC. Protein: CASSQETGVLEQYF.